What follows are 26 T cell receptor beta chains derived from one specimen sequenced in a study of blood T cells in healthy people across ages. PCR was performed a second time for roughly 7 to 11 cycles using a sample-barcoded 5' primer and a J-beta primer mix. TCRdb re-analysed the 5' RACE reads in MiXCR, keeping a single row per CDR3 protein. The table has about 1.7 million distinct CDR3 sequences, roughly 27% seen once; the top ten hold approximately 7.7%. Sequencing used blood. These receptor sequences come from a woman aged 25 to 45 in good health.

The J gene is TRBJ1-5, the V gene TRBV7-6; D not certain. Looked up from germline, CDR1 is SGHVS and CDR2 is FNYEAQ. There are 18 residues in the CDR3. V lost 1 base and J 1 base, leaving 17 bases between the germline ends. The CDR3 sequence is CASSLVPGGVESNQPQHF. The DNA of the CDR3 is TGTGCCAGCAGCTTAGTCCCCGGCGGGGTGGAGAGCAATCAGCCCCAGCATTTT. Filled out from reference TRBV7-6 and TRBJ1-5, the complete variable domain reads GAGVSQSPRYKVTKRGQDVALRCDPISGHVSLYWYRQALGQGPEFLTYFNYEAQQDKSGLPNDRFSAERPEGSISTLTIQRTEQRDSAMYRCASSLVPGGVESNQPQHFGDGTRLSIL.

This clonotype showed up many times. This CDR3 is CAIKGHLYEQYF. CDR3 nucleotides: TGTGCCATCAAGGGGCACCTCTACGAGCAGTACTTC. The chain couples TRBV10-3 to TRBJ2-7; the D gene is possibly TRBD1 (5 bases). Germline CDR1 ENHRY, CDR2 SYGVKD. The CDR3 length is 12 residues. With 7 bases removed from V and 3 bases from J, the gap between germline ends came to 10 bases.

The genes are TRBV28 and TRBJ2-5; 13 bases are shared with TRBD2. The J call may be faulty, since TRBJ2-7 better matches the DNA end. CDR1 and CDR2 (germline): MDHEN, SYDVKM. CDR3 length: 16 amino acids. CDR3 in amino acids: CASSFPRTSGSDEQYF. The CDR3 DNA reads as TGTGCCAGCAGTTTCCCCCGGACTAGCGGGAGCGACGAGCAGTACTTC.

This clonotype appeared a few times. The V and J genes are TRBV30 and TRBJ1-2, with D possibly TRBD1 on 5 matching bases. This CDR3 comprises 13 residues. V was trimmed by 2 bases and J by 6 bases, leaving 13 bases between them. Germline values: CDR1 GTSNPN, CDR2 SVGIG (reference sequence). The chain's CDR3 is CAWSRRGADGYTF. Here the CDR3 DNA reads TGTGCCTGGAGTAGGAGGGGCGCGGATGGCTACACCTTC.

The chain employs TRBV7-9 and TRBJ2-7, with D unclear. The CDR3 is made up of 13 amino acids. V was trimmed by 5 bases and J by 3 bases, leaving 11 bases between them. Germline lookup yields CDR1 SEHNR and CDR2 FQNEAQ (reference sequence). DNA for the CDR3: TGTGCCAGCAGCCCCGTTCCCCGCTACGAGCAGTACTTC. Its translation is CASSPVPRYEQYF.

The chain recombines TRBV7-2 with TRBJ2-5, with D unclear. CDR1 SGHTA and CDR2 FQGNSA come from the germline V gene. V lost 6 bases and J 1 base, leaving 15 bases between the germline ends. The CDR3 is 15 residues long. The CDR3 loop reads CASSQDLAFQETQYF. The CDR3 DNA follows: TGTGCCAGCAGTCAAGATCTGGCTTTCCAAGAGACCCAGTACTTC.

The chain is built from TRBV2 and TRBJ2-1; 8 nucleotides line up with TRBD1. CDR1 is SNHLY, CDR2 FYNNEI, per germline. Trimming removed 10 bases from V and 8 bases from J; junction bases left unmatched: 7. The CDR3 contains 12 residues. The CDR3 DNA reads TGTGCCAAAGACAGGGGAAGAGATGAGCAGTTCTTC. Encoded protein: CAKDRGRDEQFF.

This clonotype appeared a few times. The chain has TRBV3-1 and TRBJ2-5; possible D gene TRBD2, 5 bases. Trimming stripped 2 bases from V and 2 bases from J, with 9 bases between. Germline CDR1 LGHDT, CDR2 YNNKEL (reference sequence). This CDR3 region has 14 residues. CDR3 nucleotides: TGTGCCAGCAGCCAAATCAGCGGACAAGAGACCCAGTACTTC. This gives the protein CASSQISGQETQYF.

As regards this clonotype: This may stem from a read error, because a much larger clone lies one nucleotide away. This chain connects TRBV7-9 to TRBJ2-5; D perhaps matches TRBD2 (6 bases). This CDR3 is built from 14 residues. Per germline, CDR1 SEHNR and CDR2 FQNEAQ (reference sequence). As DNA, the CDR3 is TGTGCCAGCGGCTTAACTAGCAACGGAGAGACCCAGTACTTC. Translated: CASGLTSNGETQYF.

This chain connects TRBV4-3 to TRBJ2-5; either TRBD1 or TRBD2 may supply D (5 bases each). The CDR3 consists of 15 residues. In germline, CDR1 is LGHNA, CDR2 YSLEER. V lost 0 bases and J 1 base, leaving 9 bases between the germline ends. The CDR3 is CASSQEGVIQETQYF. In DNA form, the CDR3 reads TGCGCCAGCAGCCAAGAGGGGGTTATCCAAGAGACCCAGTACTTC.

The chain joins TRBV12-3 or TRBV12-4 to TRBJ1-1, with D possibly TRBD1 on 6 matching bases. The CDR3 is 16 amino acids. V was cut by 7 bases and J by 2 bases, with 20 bases left in between. The CDR3 here is CASTLPSGQLNTEAFF. CDR3 bases: TGTGCCAGCACCTTACCATCGGGACAACTTAACACTGAAGCTTTCTTT.

This clonotype occurred many times. V is TRBV20-1 and J is TRBJ1-1; TRBD1 agrees at 8 bases. From germline, CDR1 is DFQATT and CDR2 SNEGSKA (reference sequence). There are 15 residues in the CDR3. The ends lost 3 bases at V and 1 base at J; junction bases unmatched: 7. CDR3 sequence (DNA): TGCAGTGCTAGGGCCCCCGACAGGGGGAACACTGAAGCTTTCTTT. It specifies CSARAPDRGNTEAFF.

In the case of this clonotype: A junction boundary mismatches the germline segment, possibly from a read error. This chain connects TRBV9 to TRBJ2-1; no clear D. Per the germline V gene, CDR1 is SGDLS and CDR2 is YYNGEE. The CDR3 consists of 14 residues. The CDR3 nucleotides are TGTGTCAGCAGCGCGACCCCTTGGGCCAATGAGCAGTTCTTC. As protein: CVSSATPWANEQFF.

This clonotype was seen a handful of times. This chain uses TRBV20-1 with TRBJ1-1, with unresolved D. With 3 bases removed from V and 8 bases from J, the gap between germline ends came to 16 bases. Germline values: CDR1 DFQATT, CDR2 SNEGSKA (reference sequence). The CDR3 contains 13 residues. The CDR3 here is CSARASGGPEAFF. CDR3 DNA: TGCAGTGCTAGGGCCTCCGGTGGTCCGGAAGCTTTCTTT.

This clonotype was observed a few times. At one boundary the junction diverges from the germline segment, which might be a read error. The CDR3 sequence is CASSQDWGAGTEQFF. The DNA of the CDR3 is TGCGCCAGCAGCCAAGACTGGGGCGCGGGCACAGAGCAGTTCTTC. The chain uses TRBV4-2 and TRBJ2-1; D may be TRBD1 or TRBD2 (5 bases each). Germline V lookup: CDR1 LGHNA, CDR2 YNFKEQ. The CDR3 is 15 residues long.

V gene TRBV6-1 combines with J gene TRBJ2-3; D gene ambiguous. CDR3 length: 15 amino acids. The germline CDR1 and CDR2 sequences are MNHNS and SASEGT. The V end was cut by 2 bases, the J end by 2 bases, with 11 bases between. CDR3 DNA: TGTGCCAGCAGTGAAAGTCGGGCAGTCACAGATACGCAGTATTTT. This gives the protein CASSESRAVTDTQYF.

J is TRBJ1-3 and V is TRBV5-1; no firm D call. The V gene's germline CDR1 is SGHRS and CDR2 YFSETQ. V was clipped by 7 bases and J by 0 bases, with 14 bases between them. This CDR3 has 15 amino acids. In DNA, the CDR3 is TGCGCCAGCGGCCCGGCGGCATCCTCTGGAAACACCATATATTTT. Translating gives CASGPAASSGNTIYF.

This chain joins TRBV25-1 and TRBJ2-6; D unresolved. Germline V gene data show CDR1 as MGHDK and CDR2 as SYGVNS. Trimming removed 4 bases from V and 0 bases from J, with 10 bases in between. The CDR3 runs to 16 residues. The CDR3 sequence is CASSVTLISGANVLTF. CDR3 bases: TGTGCCAGCAGTGTCACACTGATCTCTGGGGCCAACGTCCTGACTTTC.

This clonotype was recorded at least ten times. The rearrangement links TRBV10-3 to TRBJ2-5; TRBD1 is a possible D gene (6 bases). Germline CDR1 reads ENHRY; CDR2 reads SYGVKD. There are 12 residues in the CDR3. V was clipped by 6 bases and J by 5 bases, with 10 bases between them. DNA for the CDR3: TGTGCCATCAGCGGACAGAGGGAGACCCAGTACTTC. Translating it yields CAISGQRETQYF.

The rearrangement joins TRBV5-1 to TRBJ1-1, with D possibly being TRBD1 (6 bases). This CDR3 region has 15 residues. Germline V lookup: CDR1 SGHRS, CDR2 YFSETQ. Trimming pared 6 bases from V and 0 bases from J, leaving 15 bases between. This CDR3 is CASKLGAGVNTEAFF. CDR3 sequence (DNA): TGCGCCAGCAAGCTCGGGGCAGGGGTGAACACTGAAGCTTTCTTT.

The gene calls are TRBV15 and TRBJ1-1; no reliable D call. The CDR3 is made up of 11 amino acids. The ends were cut back, 3 bases at V and 5 bases at J, with 4 bases in the middle. Germline V gives CDR1 LNHNV, CDR2 YYDKDF (reference sequence). The CDR3 spells CATSSKTEAFF. For the CDR3, the DNA is TGTGCCACCAGCAGCAAGACTGAAGCTTTCTTT.

In its sample, this clonotype was seen many times. One junction end does not reproduce the germline sequence, and a read error may be involved. The chain uses TRBV9 and TRBJ2-1, with 9 bases aligning to TRBD2. This CDR3 is 15 amino acids long. Germline CDR1 is SGDLS and CDR2 is YYNGEE. The CDR3 spells CASSVGSGRIYEQFF. CDR3 DNA sequence: TGTGCTAGCAGCGTAGGCAGCGGGAGGATCTATGAGCAGTTCTTC. Based on the CDR3 plus reference TRBV9 and TRBJ2-1, the full variable domain is DSGVTQTPKHLITATGQRVTLRCSPRSGDLSVYWYQQSLDQGLQFLIQYYNGEERAKGNILERFSAQQFPDLHSELNLSSLELGDSALYFCASSVGSGRIYEQFFGPGTRLTVL.

This sequence joins TRBV11-2 and TRBJ2-1; a weak D match, TRBD2 (6 bases). This CDR3 has 13 residues. The germline V and J ends were trimmed by 3 bases and 10 bases, with 13 bases remaining between them. Germline CDR1 SGHAT, CDR2 FQNNGV. The CDR3 sequence: CASSLSGCREQFF. The CDR3, as DNA: TGTGCCAGCAGCTTGAGCGGGTGCCGAGAGCAGTTCTTC.

The chain carries TRBV12-3 or TRBV12-4 and TRBJ2-1; TRBD2 might be the D (6 bases). The CDR3 runs to 16 residues. V was trimmed by 7 bases and J by 8 bases, leaving 24 bases between them. Written as DNA, the CDR3 is TGTGCCAGCATCCCCAGTTGGGGAGGACCCTGGGATGAGCAGTTCTTC. As protein: CASIPSWGGPWDEQFF.

This clonotype turned up a few times. The chain joins TRBV20-1 to TRBJ2-4, with D maybe TRBD2 (6 bases). The J call could be wrong; TRBJ2-7 is a better fit for the DNA end. The V gene's germline CDR1 is DFQATT and CDR2 SNEGSKA (reference sequence). CDR3 length: 14 amino acids. CDR3 in DNA: TGCAGTGCTAAAATCCGGGACTTATACTACGAGCAGTACTTC. This gives the protein CSAKIRDLYYEQYF.

The chain links TRBV7-2 to TRBJ2-1, with D unresolved. The CDR3 runs to 15 residues. Germline values: CDR1 SGHTA, CDR2 FQGNSA. V was shortened by 1 base and J by 0 bases, with 7 bases between the two germline ends. The CDR3 coding sequence is TGTGCCAGCAGCTTAGAATATAGCTCCTACAATGAGCAGTTCTTC. Protein sequence: CASSLEYSSYNEQFF.